Given below is one TCR beta chain in context. Repertoires were generated with immunoSEQ multiplex PCR, while TCRdb's copy carries only in-frame clones and drops some. Of about 2.1 million clones listed, about 93% are singletons. The sample belongs to a study of shared clonotypes between healthy human individuals. Cells designated naive CD8 were CD45RO-negative and were positively selected for CCR7, with terminally differentiated effector memory CD45RA+ cells excluded. This clonotype originated in a man between 18 and 29 years old in good health. Some clones in this sample may be carry-over from other donors' samples. What was sequenced was naive CD8+ T cells from PBMCs.

CDR3 DNA: TGTGCCAGCAGCGCCGACAGGAACTCCTACGAGCAGTACTTC. Protein: CASSADRNSYEQYF. This rearrangement joins TRBV9 to TRBJ2-7; possible D gene TRBD1, 6 bases. With 3 bases removed from V and 0 bases from J, the gap between germline ends came to 10 bases. The CDR3 length is 14 residues. The germline V gene has CDR1 SGDLS and CDR2 YYNGEE.